This T cell receptor beta chain was observed in a study of T cell changes during pregnancy in multiple sclerosis. Libraries were prepared by immunoSEQ multiplex PCR; TCRdb keeps only in-frame clonotypes and omits some of them. The repertoire consists of tens of thousands of clones, with roughly 92% occurring once and the leading ten covering more than 2%. The CDR3 has 13 residues. Germline values: CDR1 SNHLY, CDR2 FYNNEI. Trimming left V 2 bases short and J 7 bases short, with 9 bases between. The V and J genes are TRBV2 and TRBJ1-5; D gene uncertain. The source of this sequence is a female donor with multiple sclerosis, enrolled in a pregnancy study. This specimen consisted of peripheral blood, obtained after pregnancy. Written as DNA, the CDR3 is TGTGCCAGCAGTGAATCCGGGTGGCAGCCCCAGCATTTT. Protein product: CASSESGWQPQHF.